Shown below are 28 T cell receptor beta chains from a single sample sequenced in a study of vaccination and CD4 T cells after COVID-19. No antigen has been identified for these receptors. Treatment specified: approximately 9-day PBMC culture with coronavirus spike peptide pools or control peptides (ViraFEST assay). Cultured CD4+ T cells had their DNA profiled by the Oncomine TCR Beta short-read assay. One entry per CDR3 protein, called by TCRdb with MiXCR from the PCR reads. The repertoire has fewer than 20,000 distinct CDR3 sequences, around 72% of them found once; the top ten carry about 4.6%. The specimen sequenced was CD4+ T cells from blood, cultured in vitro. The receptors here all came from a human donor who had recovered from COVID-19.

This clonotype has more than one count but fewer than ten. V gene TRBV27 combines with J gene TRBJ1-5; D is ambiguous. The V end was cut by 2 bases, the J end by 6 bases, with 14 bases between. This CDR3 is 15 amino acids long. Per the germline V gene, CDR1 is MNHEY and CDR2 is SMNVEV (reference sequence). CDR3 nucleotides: TGTGCCAGCAGTTTAGGTTACCTATCAGCTCAGCCCCAGCATTTT. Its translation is CASSLGYLSAQPQHF.

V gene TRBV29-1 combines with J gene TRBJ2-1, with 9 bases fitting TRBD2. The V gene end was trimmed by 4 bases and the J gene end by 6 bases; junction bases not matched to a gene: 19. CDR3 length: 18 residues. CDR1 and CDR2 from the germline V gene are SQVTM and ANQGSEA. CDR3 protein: CSVARVRGAGGLGNEQFF. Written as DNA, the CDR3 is TGCAGCGTTGCCAGGGTTCGAGGGGCGGGAGGGCTTGGCAATGAGCAGTTCTTC.

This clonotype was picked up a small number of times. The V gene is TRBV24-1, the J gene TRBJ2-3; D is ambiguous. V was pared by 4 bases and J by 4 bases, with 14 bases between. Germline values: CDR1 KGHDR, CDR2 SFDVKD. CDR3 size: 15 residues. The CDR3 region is CATSDVTVVADTQYF. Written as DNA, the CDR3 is TGTGCCACCAGTGACGTCACGGTCGTCGCAGATACGCAGTATTTT.

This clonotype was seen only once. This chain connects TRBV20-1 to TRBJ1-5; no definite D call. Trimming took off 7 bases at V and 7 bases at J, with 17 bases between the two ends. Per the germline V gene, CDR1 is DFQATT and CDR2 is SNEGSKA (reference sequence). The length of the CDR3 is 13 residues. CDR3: CSVRHGDVQPQHF. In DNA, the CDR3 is TGCAGTGTCCGACACGGGGATGTCCAGCCCCAGCATTTT.

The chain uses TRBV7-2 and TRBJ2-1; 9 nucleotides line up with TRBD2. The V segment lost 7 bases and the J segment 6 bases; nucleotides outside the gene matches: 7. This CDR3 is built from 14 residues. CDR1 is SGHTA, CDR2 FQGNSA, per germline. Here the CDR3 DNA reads TGTGCCAGCAACCGACTAGCGGAAATCAATGAGCAGTTCTTC. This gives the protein CASNRLAEINEQFF.

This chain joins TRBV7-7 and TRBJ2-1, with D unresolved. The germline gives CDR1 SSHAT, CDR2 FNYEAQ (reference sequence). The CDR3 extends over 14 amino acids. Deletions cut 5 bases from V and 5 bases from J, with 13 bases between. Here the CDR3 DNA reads TGTGCCAGCAGCCCCAGAGTAGACGACAATGAGCAGTTCTTC. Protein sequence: CASSPRVDDNEQFF.

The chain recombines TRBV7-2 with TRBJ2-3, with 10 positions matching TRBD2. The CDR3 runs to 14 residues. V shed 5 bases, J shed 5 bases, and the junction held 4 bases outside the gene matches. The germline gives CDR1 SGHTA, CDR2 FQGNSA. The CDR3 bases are TGTGCCAGCAGCAGACTAGCGGGCGTAGATACGCAGTATTTT. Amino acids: CASSRLAGVDTQYF.

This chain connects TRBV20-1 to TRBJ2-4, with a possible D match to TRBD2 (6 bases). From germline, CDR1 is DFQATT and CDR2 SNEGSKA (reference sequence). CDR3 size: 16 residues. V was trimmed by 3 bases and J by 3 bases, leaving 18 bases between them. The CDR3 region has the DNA TGCAGTGCTAGTCACCACTTGGGGGGAAGCAAAAACATTCAGTACTTC. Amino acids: CSASHHLGGSKNIQYF.

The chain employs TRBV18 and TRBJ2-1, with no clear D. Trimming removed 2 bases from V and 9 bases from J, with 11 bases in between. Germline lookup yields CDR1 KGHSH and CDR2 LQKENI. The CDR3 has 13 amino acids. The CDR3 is CASSPWVSSEQFF. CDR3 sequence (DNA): TGTGCCAGCTCACCATGGGTGAGTTCTGAGCAGTTCTTC.

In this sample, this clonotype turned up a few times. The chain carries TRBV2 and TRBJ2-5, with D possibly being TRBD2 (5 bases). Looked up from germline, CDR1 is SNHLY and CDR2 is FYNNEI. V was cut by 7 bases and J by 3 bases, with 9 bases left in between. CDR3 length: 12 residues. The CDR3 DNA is TGTGCCAGCATCGACGGGAAAGAGACCCAGTACTTC. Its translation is CASIDGKETQYF.

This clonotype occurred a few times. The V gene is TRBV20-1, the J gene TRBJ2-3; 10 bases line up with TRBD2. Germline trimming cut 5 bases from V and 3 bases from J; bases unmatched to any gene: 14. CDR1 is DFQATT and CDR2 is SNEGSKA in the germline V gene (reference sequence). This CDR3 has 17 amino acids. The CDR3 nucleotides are TGCAGTGCTCCCCCCCCGACTAGCGGGTTGTTAACAGATACGCAGTATTTT. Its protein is CSAPPPTSGLLTDTQYF.

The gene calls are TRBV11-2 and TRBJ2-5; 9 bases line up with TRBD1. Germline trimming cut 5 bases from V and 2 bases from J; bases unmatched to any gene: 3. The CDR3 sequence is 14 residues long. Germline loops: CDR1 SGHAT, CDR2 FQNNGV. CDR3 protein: CASSVGTGQETQYF. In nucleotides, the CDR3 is TGTGCCAGCAGCGTCGGGACAGGGCAAGAGACCCAGTACTTC. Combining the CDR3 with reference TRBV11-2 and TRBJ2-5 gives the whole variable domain EAGVAQSPRYKIIEKRQSVAFWCNPISGHATLYWYQQILGQGPKLLIQFQNNGVVDDSQLPKDRFSAERLKGVDSTLKIQPAKLEDSAVYLCASSVGTGQETQYFGPGTRLLVL.

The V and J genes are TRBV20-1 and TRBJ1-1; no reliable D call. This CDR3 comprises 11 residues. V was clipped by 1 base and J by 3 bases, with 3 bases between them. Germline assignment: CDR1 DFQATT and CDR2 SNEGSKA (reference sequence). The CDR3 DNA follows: TGCAGTGCTAGAGGGGACACTGAAGCTTTCTTT. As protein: CSARGDTEAFF.

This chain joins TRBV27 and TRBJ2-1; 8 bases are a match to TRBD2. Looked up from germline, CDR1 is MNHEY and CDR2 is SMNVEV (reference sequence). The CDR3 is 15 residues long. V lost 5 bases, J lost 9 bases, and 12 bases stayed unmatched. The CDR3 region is CASSPPGGVIGEQFF. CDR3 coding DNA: TGTGCCAGCAGTCCCCCGGGAGGGGTTATCGGTGAGCAGTTCTTC.

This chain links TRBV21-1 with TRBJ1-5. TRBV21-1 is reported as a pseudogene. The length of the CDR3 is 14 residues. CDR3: CASSPHLTNQPQHF. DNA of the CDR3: TGTGCCAGCAGCCCTCACCTCACCAATCAGCCCCAGCATTTT.

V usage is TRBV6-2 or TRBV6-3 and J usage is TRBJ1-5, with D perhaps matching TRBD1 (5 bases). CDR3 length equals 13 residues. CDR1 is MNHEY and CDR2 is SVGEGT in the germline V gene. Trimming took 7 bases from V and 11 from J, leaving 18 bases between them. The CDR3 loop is CASKTYGGSAQHF. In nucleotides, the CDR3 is TGTGCCAGCAAAACCTACGGGGGGTCAGCCCAGCATTTT.

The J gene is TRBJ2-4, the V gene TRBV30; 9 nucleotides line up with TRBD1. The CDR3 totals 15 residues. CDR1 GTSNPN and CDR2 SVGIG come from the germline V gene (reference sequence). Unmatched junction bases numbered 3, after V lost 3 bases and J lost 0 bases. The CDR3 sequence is CAWRDRGIAKNIQYF. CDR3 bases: TGTGCCTGGAGGGACAGGGGAATAGCCAAAAACATTCAGTACTTC.

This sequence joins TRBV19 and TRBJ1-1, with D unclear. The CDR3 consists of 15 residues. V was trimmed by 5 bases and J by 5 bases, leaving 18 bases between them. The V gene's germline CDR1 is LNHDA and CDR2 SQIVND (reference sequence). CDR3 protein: CASSSRQHGRTEAFF. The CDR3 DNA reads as TGTGCCAGTAGTTCCAGACAACACGGAAGGACTGAAGCTTTCTTT.

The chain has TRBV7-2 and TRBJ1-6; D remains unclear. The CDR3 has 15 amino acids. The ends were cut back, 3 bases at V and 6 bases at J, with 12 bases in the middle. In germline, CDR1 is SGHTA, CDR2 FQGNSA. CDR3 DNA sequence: TGTGCCAGCAGCTTTGTGTACGGGATTAATTCACCCCTCCACTTT. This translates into CASSFVYGINSPLHF.

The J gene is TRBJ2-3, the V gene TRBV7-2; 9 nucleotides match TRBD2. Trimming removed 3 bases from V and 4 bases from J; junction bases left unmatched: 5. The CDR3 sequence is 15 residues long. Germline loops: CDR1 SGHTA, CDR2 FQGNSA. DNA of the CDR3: TGTGCCAGCAGCTTTAGCGGGAGTAGCGCAGATACGCAGTATTTT. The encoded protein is CASSFSGSSADTQYF.

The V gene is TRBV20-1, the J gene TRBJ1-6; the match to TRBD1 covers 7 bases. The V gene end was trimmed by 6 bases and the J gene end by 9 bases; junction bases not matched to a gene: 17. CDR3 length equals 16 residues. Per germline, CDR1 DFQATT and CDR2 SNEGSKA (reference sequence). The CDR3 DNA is TGCAGTGCGGGAAGGGTGGGGCAGGGACAGAGTTCACCCCTCCACTTT. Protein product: CSAGRVGQGQSSPLHF.

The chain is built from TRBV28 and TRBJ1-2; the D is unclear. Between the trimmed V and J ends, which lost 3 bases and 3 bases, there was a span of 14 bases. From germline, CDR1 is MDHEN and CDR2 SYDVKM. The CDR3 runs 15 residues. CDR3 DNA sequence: TGTGCCAGCAGTTTCTCGCCGGTGCAGCACTATGGCTACACCTTC. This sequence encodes CASSFSPVQHYGYTF.

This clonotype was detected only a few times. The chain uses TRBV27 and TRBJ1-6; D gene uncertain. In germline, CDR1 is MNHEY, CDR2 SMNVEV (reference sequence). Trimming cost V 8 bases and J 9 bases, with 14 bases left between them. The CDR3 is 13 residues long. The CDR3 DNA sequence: TGTGCCAGCGGCTTTAGGGAGGGTTCACCCCTCCACTTT. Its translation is CASGFREGSPLHF.

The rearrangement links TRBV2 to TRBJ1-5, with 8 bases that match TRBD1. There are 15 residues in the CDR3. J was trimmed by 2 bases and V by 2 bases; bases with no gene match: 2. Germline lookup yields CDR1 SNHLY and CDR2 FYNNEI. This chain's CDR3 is CASSEMGQGNQPQHF. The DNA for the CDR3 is TGTGCCAGCAGTGAAATGGGACAGGGCAATCAGCCCCAGCATTTT. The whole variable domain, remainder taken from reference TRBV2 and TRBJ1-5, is EPEVTQTPSHQVTQMGQEVILRCVPISNHLYFYWYRQILGQKVEFLVSFYNNEISEKSEIFDDQFSVERPDGSNFTLKIRSTKLEDSAMYFCASSEMGQGNQPQHFGDGTRLSIL.

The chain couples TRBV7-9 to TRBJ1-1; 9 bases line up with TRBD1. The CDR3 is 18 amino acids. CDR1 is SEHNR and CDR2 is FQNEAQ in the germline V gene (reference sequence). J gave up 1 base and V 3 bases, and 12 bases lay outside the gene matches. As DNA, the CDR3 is TGTGCCAGCAGCTTTCGGACAGGGGCAAGTAGAGAGAACACTGAAGCTTTCTTT. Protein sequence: CASSFRTGASRENTEAFF.

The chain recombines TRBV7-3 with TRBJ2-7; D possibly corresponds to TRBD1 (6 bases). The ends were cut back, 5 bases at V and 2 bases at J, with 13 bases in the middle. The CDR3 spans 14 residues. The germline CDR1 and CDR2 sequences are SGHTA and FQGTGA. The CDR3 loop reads CASSPGPGAYEQYF. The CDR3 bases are TGTGCCAGCAGCCCGGGGCCAGGGGCCTACGAGCAGTACTTC.

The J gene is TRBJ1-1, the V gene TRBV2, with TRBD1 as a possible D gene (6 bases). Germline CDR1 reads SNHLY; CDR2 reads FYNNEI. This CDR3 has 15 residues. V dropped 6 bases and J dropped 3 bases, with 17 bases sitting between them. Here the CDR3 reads CASRLGGGGYTEAFF. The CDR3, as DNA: TGTGCCAGCAGGTTGGGGGGAGGGGGGTACACTGAAGCTTTCTTT.

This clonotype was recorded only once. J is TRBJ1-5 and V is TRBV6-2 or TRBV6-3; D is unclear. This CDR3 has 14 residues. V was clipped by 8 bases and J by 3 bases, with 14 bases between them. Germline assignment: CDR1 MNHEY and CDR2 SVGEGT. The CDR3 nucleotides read TGTGCCAGCCGACCCGCCGGTAACAATCAGCCCCAGCATTTT. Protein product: CASRPAGNNQPQHF.